The next 9 T cell receptor beta chains were all read from a single sample in a study of metastatic and nonmetastatic thyroid tumors. Among the patients, none had received any treatment before thyroid surgery. With MiXCR, TCRdb called clones anew from the PCR reads. The sample shows 85,000 to 100,000 clones, about an eighth of them seen only once. The sample was blood. These receptors all come from a female donor with papillary thyroid cancer or a benign thyroid nodule (not recorded which). Some clones in this sample may be carry-over from other donors' samples.

This clone has at least ten counts. V and J are TRBV12-3 or TRBV12-4 and TRBJ1-5, with a tentative D call TRBD1 (5 bases). The CDR3 is made up of 13 amino acids. Trimming took off 5 bases at V and 5 bases at J, with 10 bases between the two ends. This chain's CDR3 is CASSPGWDQPQHF. The CDR3 nucleotides read TGTGCCAGCAGTCCAGGGTGGGATCAGCCCCAGCATTTT.

In this sample, this clone turned up a few times. This chain links TRBV12-3 or TRBV12-4 with TRBJ2-7; no clear D. The V end lost 0 bases, the J end lost 2 bases, and 8 bases lay between the germline ends. The CDR3 spans 14 residues. The DNA for the CDR3 is TGTGCCAGCAGTTTAGCGGGTGAAGCCTACGAGCAGTACTTC. This codes for CASSLAGEAYEQYF.

This clone was seen many times. This sequence joins TRBV30 and TRBJ2-7; D remains unclear. The germline gives CDR1 GTSNPN, CDR2 SVGIG (reference sequence). The CDR3 consists of 15 residues. V dropped 0 bases and J dropped 6 bases, with 18 bases sitting between them. The CDR3 loop reads CAWSVPRRSLGEQYF. CDR3 coding DNA: TGTGCCTGGAGTGTACCCCGGAGAAGTTTAGGCGAGCAGTACTTC.

Many counts were recorded for this clone. This chain links TRBV12-3 or TRBV12-4 with TRBJ1-6; D uncertain. The length of the CDR3 is 13 residues. Trimming stripped 8 bases from V and 3 bases from J, with 8 bases between. CDR3 sequence: CASCRIYNSPLHF. The CDR3 bases are TGTGCCAGCTGTAGGATCTATAATTCACCCCTCCACTTT.

This clone was recorded many times. The chain carries TRBV4-3 and TRBJ1-3; a possible D gene is TRBD1 (5 bases). The CDR3 is 16 residues long. V lost 1 base and J lost 1, with 11 bases in between. Germline CDR1 reads LGHNA; CDR2 reads YSLEER. In DNA form, the CDR3 reads TGCGCCAGCAGCCAAGTGGTGGCAGGGTCTGGAAACACCATATATTTT. The encoded protein is CASSQVVAGSGNTIYF.

This clone was recorded a few times. A much larger clone lies one base from this, so it may be a read error. The V and J genes are TRBV18 and TRBJ1-5; D unclear. The CDR3 sequence is 13 residues long. The V end was cut by 7 bases, the J end by 7 bases, with 14 bases between. Germline V lookup: CDR1 KGHSH, CDR2 LQKENI. The CDR3 sequence is CASFPGLNQPQHF. CDR3 DNA: TGTGCCAGCTTCCCGGGCCTCAACCAGCCCCAGCATTTT.

This clone has ten or more counts. The gene calls are TRBV5-6 and TRBJ2-3, with D perhaps given as TRBD1 or TRBD2 (5 bases each). This CDR3 is built from 13 residues. Germline loops: CDR1 SGHDT, CDR2 YYEEEE. V gave up 2 bases and J gave up 5 bases, with 9 bases separating them. The CDR3 protein is CASSLPGGDTQYF. The CDR3 bases are TGTGCCAGCAGCTTACCTGGGGGAGATACGCAGTATTTT.

This clone was found many times. The rearrangement uses TRBV5-1 and TRBJ2-1, with 9 bases fitting TRBD2. The CDR3 consists of 15 residues. J lost 7 bases, V lost 0 bases, and 5 bases had no gene match. The germline CDR1 and CDR2 sequences are SGHRS and YFSETQ. CDR3: CASSLGVSGSNEQFF. CDR3 coding DNA: TGCGCCAGCAGCTTGGGGGTTAGCGGGAGTAATGAGCAGTTCTTC.

This clone was seen repeatedly, ten times or more. This CDR3 is CASSERKNYGYTF. In DNA form, the CDR3 reads TGTGCCAGCAGTGAAAGAAAAAACTATGGCTACACCTTC. The gene calls are TRBV6-1 and TRBJ1-2; D gene unclear. Deletions cut 2 bases from V and 2 bases from J, with 6 bases between. CDR1 and CDR2 from the germline V gene are MNHNS and SASEGT. This CDR3 is built from 13 residues.